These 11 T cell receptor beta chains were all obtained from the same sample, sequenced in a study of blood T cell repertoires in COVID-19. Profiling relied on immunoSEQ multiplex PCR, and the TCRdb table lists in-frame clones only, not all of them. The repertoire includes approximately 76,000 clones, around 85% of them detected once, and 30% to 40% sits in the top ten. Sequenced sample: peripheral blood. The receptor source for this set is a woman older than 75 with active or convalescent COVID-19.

DNA of the CDR3: TGTGCCAGCAGCCAATATGGGACAGGGGAGGACAATCAGCCCCAGCATTTT. Amino acids: CASSQYGTGEDNQPQHF. The rearrangement uses TRBV16 and TRBJ1-5; 10 bases match TRBD1. Per the germline V gene, CDR1 is KGHSY and CDR2 is FQNENV. The V gene end was trimmed by 1 base and the J gene end by 3 bases; junction bases not matched to a gene: 6. This CDR3 has 17 amino acids.

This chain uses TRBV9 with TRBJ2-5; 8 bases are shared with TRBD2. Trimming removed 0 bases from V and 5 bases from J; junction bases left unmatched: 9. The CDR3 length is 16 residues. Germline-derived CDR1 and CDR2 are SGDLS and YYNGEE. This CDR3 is CASSVAGGLVWETQYF. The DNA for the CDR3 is TGTGCCAGCAGCGTAGCGGGGGGGCTTGTCTGGGAGACCCAGTACTTC.

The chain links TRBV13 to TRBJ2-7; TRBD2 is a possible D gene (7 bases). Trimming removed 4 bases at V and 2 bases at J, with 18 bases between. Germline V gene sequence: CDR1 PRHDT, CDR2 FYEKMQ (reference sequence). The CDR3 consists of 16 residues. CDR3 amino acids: CASSSRGGAATYEQYF. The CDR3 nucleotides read TGTGCCAGCAGCTCCCGAGGGGGGGCGGCTACCTACGAGCAGTACTTC.

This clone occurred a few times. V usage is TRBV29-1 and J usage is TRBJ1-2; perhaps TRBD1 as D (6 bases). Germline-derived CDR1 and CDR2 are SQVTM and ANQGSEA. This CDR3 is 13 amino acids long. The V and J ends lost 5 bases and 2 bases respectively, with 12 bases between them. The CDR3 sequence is CSVPPGANYGYTF. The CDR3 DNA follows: TGCAGCGTTCCCCCAGGGGCCAACTATGGCTACACCTTC.

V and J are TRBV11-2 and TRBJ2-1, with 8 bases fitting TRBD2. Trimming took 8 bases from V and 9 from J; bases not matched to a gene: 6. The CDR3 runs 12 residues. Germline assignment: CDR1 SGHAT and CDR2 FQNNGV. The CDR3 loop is CASQGGGIEQFF. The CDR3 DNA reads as TGTGCCAGCCAGGGCGGGGGGATTGAGCAGTTCTTC.

CDR3 nucleotides: TGCAGCGTGGTAGGGCAGGGAACCTATGGCTACACCTTC. Its translation is CSVVGQGTYGYTF. This chain connects TRBV29-1 to TRBJ1-2; D possibly corresponds to TRBD1 (5 bases). In germline, CDR1 is SQVTM, CDR2 ANQGSEA. There are 13 residues in the CDR3. V was trimmed by 6 bases and J by 4 bases, leaving 15 bases between them.

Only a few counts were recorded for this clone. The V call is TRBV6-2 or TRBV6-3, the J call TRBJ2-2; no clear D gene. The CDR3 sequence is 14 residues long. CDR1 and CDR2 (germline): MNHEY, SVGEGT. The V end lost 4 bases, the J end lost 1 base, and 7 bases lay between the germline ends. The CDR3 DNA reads TGTGCCAGCAGTTTCTCACAGAACACCGGGGAGCTGTTTTTT. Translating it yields CASSFSQNTGELFF.

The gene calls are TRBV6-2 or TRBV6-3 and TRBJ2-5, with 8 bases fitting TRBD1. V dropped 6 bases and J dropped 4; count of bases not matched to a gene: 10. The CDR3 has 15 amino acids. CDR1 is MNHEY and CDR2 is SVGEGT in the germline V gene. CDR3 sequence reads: CASSKGQVVLETQYF. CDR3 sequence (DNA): TGTGCCAGCAGCAAGGGACAGGTTGTTCTAGAGACCCAGTACTTC.

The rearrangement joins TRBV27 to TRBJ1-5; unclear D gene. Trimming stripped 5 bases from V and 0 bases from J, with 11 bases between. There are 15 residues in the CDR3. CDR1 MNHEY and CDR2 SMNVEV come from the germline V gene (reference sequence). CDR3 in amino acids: CASSPRDYSNQPQHF. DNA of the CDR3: TGTGCCAGCAGTCCGAGGGATTATAGCAATCAGCCCCAGCATTTT.

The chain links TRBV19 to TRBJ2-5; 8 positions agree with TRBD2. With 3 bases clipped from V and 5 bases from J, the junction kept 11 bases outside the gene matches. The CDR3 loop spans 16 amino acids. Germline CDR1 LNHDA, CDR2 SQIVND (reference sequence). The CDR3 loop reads CASSILGAGGLETQYF. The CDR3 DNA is TGTGCCAGTAGTATTTTGGGTGCGGGGGGCCTGGAGACCCAGTACTTC.

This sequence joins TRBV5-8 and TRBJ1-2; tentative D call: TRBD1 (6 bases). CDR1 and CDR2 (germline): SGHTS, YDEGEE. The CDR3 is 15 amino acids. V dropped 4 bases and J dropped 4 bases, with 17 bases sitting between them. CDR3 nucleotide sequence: TGTGCCAGCAGCCTGGTCCGGACAGACCCCTATGGCTACACCTTC. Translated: CASSLVRTDPYGYTF.